The 12 T cell receptor beta chains below all came from one sample that was sequenced in a study of cytomegalovirus exposure and HLA in healthy donors. The PCR had 60 Vbeta and 13 Jbeta primers. Generated by immunoSEQ multiplex PCR, the TCRdb table keeps only in-frame clones and is missing some. This table holds about 190,000 clones, roughly 80% found once. Sequencing was done on a sample of PBMCs. The receptors shown here come from a man in his fifties or sixties in good health and CMV-seronegative.

This chain connects TRBV29-1 to TRBJ1-2, with D possibly matching TRBD1 (5 bases). Trimming shortened V by 2 bases and J by 4 bases, and 11 bases separated the two germline ends. The CDR3 spans 13 residues. The V gene's germline CDR1 is SQVTM and CDR2 ANQGSEA. The CDR3: CSVEQGPLYGYTF. The CDR3 nucleotides are TGCAGCGTTGAACAGGGTCCCCTCTATGGCTACACCTTC.

The chain links TRBV9 to TRBJ2-7; TRBD1 aligns across 9 bases. Losses at the gene ends were 4 bases for V and 3 bases for J; bases not matched to a gene: 8. This CDR3 is 15 amino acids long. The V gene's germline CDR1 is SGDLS and CDR2 YYNGEE. CDR3 amino acids: CASSPGGQGSYEQYF. CDR3 DNA: TGTGCCAGCAGCCCGGGAGGACAGGGGAGCTACGAGCAGTACTTC.

The rearrangement joins TRBV28 to TRBJ2-3; 7 nucleotides agree with TRBD1. The germline CDR1 and CDR2 sequences are MDHEN and SYDVKM. J gave up 2 bases and V 6 bases, and 5 bases lay outside the gene matches. The CDR3 extends over 14 amino acids. CDR3 DNA sequence: TGTGCCAGCAGCCCGGGACAGCTCACAGATACGCAGTATTTT. This translates into CASSPGQLTDTQYF.

The chain uses TRBV7-9 and TRBJ1-1; no definite D call. This CDR3 is built from 12 residues. Trimming cost V 6 bases and J 2 bases, with 7 bases left between them. In germline, CDR1 is SEHNR, CDR2 FQNEAQ (reference sequence). The chain's CDR3 is CASRGGNTEAFF. The CDR3 DNA follows: TGTGCCAGCAGAGGCGGAAACACTGAAGCTTTCTTT.

This clone has a handful of counts. Written as DNA, the CDR3 is TGTGCCATCAGTGAAACCCTCTCTCAGGCAGGGTGGAATAGGAATGGCTACACCTTC. This codes for CAISETLSQAGWNRNGYTF. The chain employs TRBV10-3 and TRBJ1-2, with a weak D call TRBD1 (5 bases). Trimming took off 3 bases at V and 6 bases at J, with 29 bases between the two ends. Germline lookup yields CDR1 ENHRY and CDR2 SYGVKD. The CDR3 length is 19 residues.

Concerning this clone itself: A read error may produce the germline difference seen at one junction end. The chain couples TRBV7-9 to TRBJ1-2, with TRBD1 matching over 10 bases. The CDR3 consists of 16 residues. Germline V gene data show CDR1 as SEHNR and CDR2 as FQNEAQ (reference sequence). The CDR3 sequence is CSSSLERDRGNYGYTF. In nucleotides, the CDR3 is TGTTCCAGCAGCTTAGAACGGGACAGGGGAAACTATGGCTACACCTTC.

The V call is TRBV6-1, the J call TRBJ2-5; D possibly corresponds to TRBD2 (6 bases). The germline CDR1 and CDR2 sequences are MNHNS and SASEGT. The CDR3 contains 12 residues. The ends were cut back, 6 bases at V and 4 bases at J, with 9 bases in the middle. CDR3 sequence (DNA): TGTGCCAGCAGCCCCGGGGGAGAGACCCAGTACTTC. Its translation is CASSPGGETQYF.

The CDR3 DNA sequence: TGTGCCAGCTCATCGTCGGGACAAACGAATTCACCCCTCCACTTT. Its protein is CASSSSGQTNSPLHF. The chain combines TRBV18 with TRBJ1-6, with a tentative D call TRBD1 (6 bases). Germline-derived CDR1 and CDR2 are KGHSH and LQKENI. This CDR3 has 15 amino acids. Trimming took 5 bases from V and 7 from J, leaving 15 bases between them.

This clone was observed a single time. V and J are TRBV4-3 and TRBJ2-7, with a weak D call TRBD1 (5 bases). Germline CDR1 and CDR2: LGHNA and YSLEER. V was clipped by 0 bases and J by 7 bases, with 10 bases between them. CDR3 size: 13 residues. As DNA, the CDR3 is TGCGCCAGCAGCCAAGAGCCAGGGCTGGAGCAGTACTTC. Protein: CASSQEPGLEQYF.

This chain uses TRBV6-5 with TRBJ2-1; maybe TRBD2 (5 bases). Germline V gives CDR1 MNHEY, CDR2 SVGAGI. The CDR3 sequence is 12 residues long. V lost 6 bases and J lost 6, with 9 bases in between. The CDR3 protein is CASSPSGNEQFF. Here the CDR3 DNA reads TGTGCCAGCAGCCCCAGCGGCAATGAGCAGTTCTTC.

This chain connects TRBV6-1 to TRBJ2-7; 9 nucleotides line up with TRBD2. V lost 5 bases, J lost 3 bases, and 5 bases stayed unmatched. The CDR3 is 14 amino acids. CDR1 is MNHNS and CDR2 is SASEGT in the germline V gene. The chain's CDR3 is CASSLRGGRYEQYF. In DNA form, the CDR3 reads TGTGCCAGCAGTCTGCGGGGGGGCCGCTACGAGCAGTACTTC.

This clone was seen a single time. The rearrangement uses TRBV5-5 and TRBJ1-1; D not resolved. CDR1 SGHKS and CDR2 YYEKEE come from the germline V gene (reference sequence). V was cut by 6 bases and J by 0 bases, with 15 bases left in between. CDR3 length: 15 amino acids. The CDR3 spells CASKTGKSLNTEAFF. The CDR3 DNA sequence: TGTGCCAGCAAGACGGGAAAATCCTTGAACACTGAAGCTTTCTTT.